The rows below give T cell receptor beta chains drawn from one sample of a study of T cell responses to AZD1222 COVID-19 vaccine. Assay: immunoSEQ multiplex PCR; the TCRdb copy retains only in-frame clones and omits some. The data hold approximately 150,000 clones, with about 92% observed a single time. The sample in question was peripheral blood, obtained on day 0 of AZD1222 vaccination. The receptors derive from an adult in good health. CDR3s include the opening cysteine and the closing phenylalanine or tryptophan. D genes are given only for firm matches. Size is stated for part of the rows, as once, few or many counts, or as a class when the clone is expanded.

CDR3 DNA: TGCAGCGTTAAAAAAGGGGGCAATCAGCCCCAGCATTTT; CDR3 protein: CSVKKGGNQPQHF; clone size: .; D gene: .; J gene: TRBJ1-5; V gene: TRBV29-1
CDR3 DNA: TGCGCCAGCAGCCGCAACAGGGAACAGGCCAACGTCCTGACTTTC; CDR3 protein: CASSRNREQANVLTF; clone size: .; D gene: .; J gene: TRBJ2-6; V gene: TRBV4-1
CDR3 DNA: TGTGCCTGGAGGACAGGGGAGGACACTGAAGCTTTCTTT; CDR3 protein: CAWRTGEDTEAFF; clone size: .; D gene: TRBD1; J gene: TRBJ1-1; V gene: TRBV30
CDR3 DNA: TGTGCCAGCAGCCTGAACAGGGACGAGCAGTACTTC; CDR3 protein: CASSLNRDEQYF; clone size: .; D gene: .; J gene: TRBJ2-7; V gene: TRBV7-9
CDR3 DNA: TGTGCCAGCAGCCAAGATTGGGCGACTATCTCCTACAATGAGCAGTTCTTC; CDR3 protein: CASSQDWATISYNEQFF; clone size: .; D gene: .; J gene: TRBJ2-1; V gene: TRBV3-1/TRBV3-2
CDR3 DNA: TGCAGCGGGAGACAGGGGGCTTTGTCGAATACGCAGTATTTT; CDR3 protein: CSGRQGALSNTQYF; clone size: .; D gene: TRBD1; J gene: TRBJ2-3; V gene: TRBV29-1
CDR3 DNA: TGCAGCGTTGAAGATCAACTGCAGGGGACTTCCTACGAGCAGTACTTC; CDR3 protein: CSVEDQLQGTSYEQYF; clone size: .; D gene: .; J gene: TRBJ2-7; V gene: TRBV29-1
CDR3 DNA: TGTGCCAGCAGCTTGGCCTTGACTAGAGGCGCCACAGATACGCAGTATTTT; CDR3 protein: CASSLALTRGATDTQYF; clone size: .; D gene: .; J gene: TRBJ2-3; V gene: TRBV5-8
CDR3 DNA: TGTGCCAGCAGCTATAGCGGGGGGCCCTACGAGCAGTACTTC; CDR3 protein: CASSYSGGPYEQYF; clone size: .; D gene: TRBD2; J gene: TRBJ2-7; V gene: TRBV7-2
CDR3 DNA: TGCAGCGTTGGGACTAGCGGGGGGGTGAAAGAGACCCAGTACTTC; CDR3 protein: CSVGTSGGVKETQYF; clone size: .; D gene: TRBD2; J gene: TRBJ2-5; V gene: TRBV29-1
CDR3 DNA: TGTGCCAGCAGCGCCAGAGGAAACACCATATATTTT; CDR3 protein: CASSARGNTIYF; clone size: .; D gene: .; J gene: TRBJ1-3; V gene: TRBV7-2
CDR3 DNA: TGTGCCAGCAGTTTAGGGAGAGGGTGGGGCTACACCTTC; CDR3 protein: CASSLGRGWGYTF; clone size: .; D gene: .; J gene: TRBJ1-2; V gene: TRBV12-3/TRBV12-4
CDR3 DNA: TGTGCCAGCAGCTTGGCCTCCTACGAGCAGTACTTC; CDR3 protein: CASSLASYEQYF; clone size: .; D gene: .; J gene: TRBJ2-7; V gene: TRBV12-3/TRBV12-4
CDR3 DNA: TGTGCCAGCAGCCCCTGGGGCGAGCAGTACTTC; CDR3 protein: CASSPWGEQYF; clone size: .; D gene: .; J gene: TRBJ2-7; V gene: TRBV7-2
CDR3 DNA: TGTGCCAGCAGCTTCCTGACAGGGGTGAAGAATTCACCCCTCCACTTT; CDR3 protein: CASSFLTGVKNSPLHF; clone size: .; D gene: TRBD1; J gene: TRBJ1-6; V gene: TRBV5-6
CDR3 DNA: TGTGCCAGCACTTGGGAGACGAACACCGGGGAGCTGTTTTTT; CDR3 protein: CASTWETNTGELFF; clone size: .; D gene: .; J gene: TRBJ2-2; V gene: TRBV6-5
CDR3 DNA: TGTGCCAGCAGAATGGACAGAGGGGACACTGAAGCTTTCTTT; CDR3 protein: CASRMDRGDTEAFF; clone size: .; D gene: .; J gene: TRBJ1-1; V gene: TRBV6-5
CDR3 DNA: TGTGCCAGCAGCCGAGCAAGCACAACTGGGGATACGCAGTATTTT; CDR3 protein: CASSRASTTGDTQYF; clone size: .; D gene: .; J gene: TRBJ2-3; V gene: TRBV11-3
CDR3 DNA: TGCAGCACAAGACAGGCTCTGGACACTGAAGCTTTCTTT; CDR3 protein: CSTRQALDTEAFF; clone size: .; D gene: .; J gene: TRBJ1-1; V gene: TRBV29-1
CDR3 DNA: TGCAGCGCCCGACAGGTGAACACTGAAGCTTTCTTT; CDR3 protein: CSARQVNTEAFF; clone size: .; D gene: .; J gene: TRBJ1-1; V gene: TRBV29-1
CDR3 DNA: TGTGCCAGCAGTTTGACTAGCGTGTACACCGGGGAGCTGTTTTTT; CDR3 protein: CASSLTSVYTGELFF; clone size: .; D gene: TRBD2; J gene: TRBJ2-2; V gene: TRBV5-4
CDR3 DNA: TGTGCCAGCAGCAGGGACGGACACTATGGCTACACCTTC; CDR3 protein: CASSRDGHYGYTF; clone size: .; D gene: .; J gene: TRBJ1-2; V gene: TRBV12-3/TRBV12-4
CDR3 DNA: TGTGCCAGCAGCTTGTGGAACAGGGTGGTCGATGAGCAGTTCTTC; CDR3 protein: CASSLWNRVVDEQFF; clone size: .; D gene: .; J gene: TRBJ2-1; V gene: TRBV5-6
CDR3 DNA: TGTGCCATCAGTGAGTCTAAGTCTAGCGGGGGGTACCAAGAGACCCAGTACTTC; CDR3 protein: CAISESKSSGGYQETQYF; clone size: .; D gene: TRBD2; J gene: TRBJ2-5; V gene: TRBV10-3
CDR3 DNA: TGTGCCAGCAGCCTCACGGGGGGGAGCAATCAGCCCCAGCATTTT; CDR3 protein: CASSLTGGSNQPQHF; clone size: once; D gene: .; J gene: TRBJ1-5; V gene: TRBV5-4
CDR3 DNA: TGTGCCAGCAGCTTGGCGGCCGGGACAGGGATTCAGCCCCAGCATTTT; CDR3 protein: CASSLAAGTGIQPQHF; clone size: .; D gene: TRBD1; J gene: TRBJ1-5; V gene: TRBV5-5
CDR3 DNA: TGTGCCAGCAGCCCAGGACGGATCTACGAGCAGTACTTC; CDR3 protein: CASSPGRIYEQYF; clone size: .; D gene: .; J gene: TRBJ2-7; V gene: TRBV7-8
CDR3 DNA: TGTGCCACCAGCAGAGGTTCGGCCGGGAGAGGGTATCAGCCCCAGCATTTT; CDR3 protein: CATSRGSAGRGYQPQHF; clone size: .; D gene: .; J gene: TRBJ1-5; V gene: TRBV15
CDR3 DNA: TGCGCCAGCAGCTTGGCCGCCGGAGTGTCAGAGACCCAGTACTTC; CDR3 protein: CASSLAAGVSETQYF; clone size: .; D gene: .; J gene: TRBJ2-5; V gene: TRBV5-1
CDR3 DNA: TGTGCCAGTAGTTCGACCAGGGCGGGCAACACTGAAGCTTTCTTT; CDR3 protein: CASSSTRAGNTEAFF; clone size: .; D gene: .; J gene: TRBJ1-1; V gene: TRBV19
CDR3 DNA: TGTGCCACCCGACCATCGGCAAGCTCCTACAATGAGCAGTTCTTC; CDR3 protein: CATRPSASSYNEQFF; clone size: .; D gene: .; J gene: TRBJ2-1; V gene: TRBV19
CDR3 DNA: TGCGCCAGCAGCTCCCAGACAGGAACCACTGAAGCTTTCTTT; CDR3 protein: CASSSQTGTTEAFF; clone size: .; D gene: .; J gene: TRBJ1-1; V gene: TRBV5-1
CDR3 DNA: TGTGCCAGCAGCTCCCAGGACAGGGCTTATTCACCCCTCCACTTT; CDR3 protein: CASSSQDRAYSPLHF; clone size: .; D gene: TRBD1; J gene: TRBJ1-6; V gene: TRBV7-8
CDR3 DNA: TGTGCCAGCTGGAGGGGCGGGGGGGCGAATGAGCAGTTCTTC; CDR3 protein: CASWRGGGANEQFF; clone size: once; D gene: TRBD2; J gene: TRBJ2-1; V gene: TRBV19
CDR3 DNA: TGTGCCAGCAGTTTAGGGACAGGTGAGAACACTGAAGCTTTCTTT; CDR3 protein: CASSLGTGENTEAFF; clone size: once; D gene: TRBD1; J gene: TRBJ1-1; V gene: TRBV27
CDR3 DNA: TGCGCCAGCAGCTTGGAGGCAGCCGACTATGGCTACACCTTC; CDR3 protein: CASSLEAADYGYTF; clone size: .; D gene: .; J gene: TRBJ1-2; V gene: TRBV5-1
CDR3 DNA: TGTGCCAGCAGCTTCGCAGGGGGCGGCGGGATCTTCTCCTACGAGCAGTACTTC; CDR3 protein: CASSFAGGGGIFSYEQYF; clone size: few; D gene: TRBD1; J gene: TRBJ2-7; V gene: TRBV4-2
CDR3 DNA: TGTGCCAGCAGTGAGGGGGCGGGCTACACCTTC; CDR3 protein: CASSEGAGYTF; clone size: .; D gene: .; J gene: TRBJ1-2; V gene: TRBV2
CDR3 DNA: TGCGCCAGCAGTGATGGCTCCACTACGGGGGAGCAGTACTTC; CDR3 protein: CASSDGSTTGEQYF; clone size: .; D gene: .; J gene: TRBJ2-7; V gene: TRBV10-1
CDR3 DNA: TGTGCCAGCAGGGGACTAGCGGGGGCCTACGAGCAGTACTTC; CDR3 protein: CASRGLAGAYEQYF; clone size: once; D gene: TRBD2; J gene: TRBJ2-7; V gene: TRBV2
CDR3 DNA: TGTGCCAGCAGCCCGCGGGGGGCGGGTCAGCCCCAGCATTTT; CDR3 protein: CASSPRGAGQPQHF; clone size: .; D gene: .; J gene: TRBJ1-5; V gene: TRBV6-5
CDR3 DNA: TGTGCCAGCAGTTCCACTCTAGCGGGACCCTATGAGCAGTACTTC; CDR3 protein: CASSSTLAGPYEQYF; clone size: .; D gene: TRBD2; J gene: TRBJ2-7; V gene: TRBV3-1/TRBV3-2
CDR3 DNA: TGTGCCAGCAGCTGGCGCGGGACAAACTATGGCTACACCTTC; CDR3 protein: CASSWRGTNYGYTF; clone size: once; D gene: .; J gene: TRBJ1-2; V gene: TRBV5-4
CDR3 DNA: TGTGCCAGCAGCCCCCTATCCGGTAGTGGCTACACCTTC; CDR3 protein: CASSPLSGSGYTF; clone size: few; D gene: .; J gene: TRBJ1-2; V gene: TRBV6-5
CDR3 DNA: TGTGCCAGCTCACCACGGACTTCGACCGGAGGGGAGCAGTACTTC; CDR3 protein: CASSPRTSTGGEQYF; clone size: .; D gene: .; J gene: TRBJ2-7; V gene: TRBV18
CDR3 DNA: TGTGCCAGCAGCATCACGGGACTGAATAATTCACCCCTCCACTTT; CDR3 protein: CASSITGLNNSPLHF; clone size: .; D gene: .; J gene: TRBJ1-6; V gene: TRBV7-3
CDR3 DNA: TGTGCCAGCAGTGTACGGCAGAGTAATGAAAAACTGTTTTTT; CDR3 protein: CASSVRQSNEKLFF; clone size: .; D gene: .; J gene: TRBJ1-4; V gene: TRBV2
CDR3 DNA: TGTGCCAGCTCACCTTCCGGGACAGGGGCCAACACCATATATTTT; CDR3 protein: CASSPSGTGANTIYF; clone size: .; D gene: TRBD1; J gene: TRBJ1-3; V gene: TRBV18
CDR3 DNA: TGTGCCAGCAGCCAATTTTTAGCGGGAGTGGCAGAGACCCAGTACTTC; CDR3 protein: CASSQFLAGVAETQYF; clone size: .; D gene: TRBD2; J gene: TRBJ2-5; V gene: TRBV3-1/TRBV3-2
CDR3 DNA: TGTGCCAGCAGCCACGAGGGACTAGCCCTCAATGAGCAGTTCTTC; CDR3 protein: CASSHEGLALNEQFF; clone size: .; D gene: TRBD2; J gene: TRBJ2-1; V gene: TRBV3-1/TRBV3-2
CDR3 DNA: TGTGCCAGCAGTGAGACTAGCGGGGAGTTCTACGAGCAGTACTTC; CDR3 protein: CASSETSGEFYEQYF; clone size: .; D gene: TRBD2; J gene: TRBJ2-7; V gene: TRBV2
CDR3 DNA: TGTGCCAGCAGTCGCAGCGCGAGCACAGATACGCAGTATTTT; CDR3 protein: CASSRSASTDTQYF; clone size: .; D gene: .; J gene: TRBJ2-3; V gene: TRBV28
CDR3 DNA: TGTGCCAGCCGCCCGGAGGGGCTGGGGACTGAAGCTTTCTTT; CDR3 protein: CASRPEGLGTEAFF; clone size: .; D gene: .; J gene: TRBJ1-1; V gene: TRBV6-2/TRBV6-3